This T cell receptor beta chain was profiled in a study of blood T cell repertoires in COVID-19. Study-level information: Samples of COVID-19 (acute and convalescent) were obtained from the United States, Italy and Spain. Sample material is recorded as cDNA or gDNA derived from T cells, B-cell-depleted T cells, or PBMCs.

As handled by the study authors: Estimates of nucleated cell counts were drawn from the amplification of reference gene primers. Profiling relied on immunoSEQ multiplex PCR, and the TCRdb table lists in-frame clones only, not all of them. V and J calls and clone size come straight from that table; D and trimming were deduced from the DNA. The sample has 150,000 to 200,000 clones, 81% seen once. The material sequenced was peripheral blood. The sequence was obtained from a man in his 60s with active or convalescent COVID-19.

In DNA form, the CDR3 reads TGCAGCGTTGAATGGTTAGGGGAAGGTGAGCAGTTCTTC. It codes for CSVEWLGEGEQFF. The chain carries TRBV29-1 and TRBJ2-1; weak D call: TRBD1 (5 bases). The V gene's germline CDR1 is SQVTM and CDR2 ANQGSEA. V shed 2 bases and J shed 9 bases, with 14 bases lying between them. This CDR3 is 13 amino acids long.